The rows below give T cell receptor beta chains drawn from one sample of a study of blood T cells in healthy people across ages. TCRdb passed the 5' RACE reads through MiXCR, listing each CDR3 protein once. This sample carries roughly 570,000 distinct CDR3 sequences, 25% to 30% of them seen once, and the ten largest clones take 15% to 20%. The sample taken for sequencing was blood. These receptors were collected from a woman aged 70 to 79 in good health. CDR3s include the opening cysteine and the closing phenylalanine or tryptophan. Fields, in order: J gene, clone size, D gene, V gene, CDR3 protein, CDR3 DNA. The D gene is left open where the match is weak. Some rows mark clone size as missing; the rest say once, few, many or name a class of expanded clone.

j_gene: TRBJ2-5; abundance: few; d_gene: -; v_gene: TRBV5-1; CDR3aa: CASSLMSGGFGETQYF; CDR3nt: TGCGCCAGCAGCTTGATGTCTGGGGGGTTCGGAGAGACCCAGTACTTC
j_gene: TRBJ1-2; abundance: -; d_gene: TRBD1; v_gene: TRBV29-1; CDR3aa: CSVALQGQIYGYTF; CDR3nt: TGCAGCGTCGCCCTTCAGGGACAGATCTATGGCTACACCTTC
j_gene: TRBJ1-1; abundance: -; d_gene: -; v_gene: TRBV5-1; CDR3aa: CASSYRDLDTEAFF; CDR3nt: TGCGCCAGCAGCTACAGGGACTTGGACACTGAAGCTTTCTTT
j_gene: TRBJ2-7; abundance: -; d_gene: TRBD1; v_gene: TRBV29-1; CDR3aa: CSVEDMIRAGGSYEQYF; CDR3nt: TGCAGCGTTGAAGATATGATTCGGGCAGGGGGTTCCTACGAGCAGTACTTC
j_gene: TRBJ1-1; abundance: -; d_gene: -; v_gene: TRBV29-1; CDR3aa: CSVEQGSVTEAFF; CDR3nt: TGCAGCGTTGAGCAGGGGAGCGTCACTGAAGCTTTCTTT
j_gene: TRBJ1-1; abundance: -; d_gene: -; v_gene: TRBV12-5; CDR3aa: CASGSTLGQRTMNTEAFF; CDR3nt: TGTGCTAGTGGTTCGACCCTGGGGCAGCGCACGATGAACACTGAAGCTTTCTTT
j_gene: TRBJ2-1; abundance: few; d_gene: -; v_gene: TRBV4-3; CDR3aa: CASSQEPSLISYNEQFF; CDR3nt: TGCGCCAGCAGCCAGGAACCTTCCCTAATTTCCTACAATGAGCAGTTCTTC
j_gene: TRBJ1-4; abundance: -; d_gene: -; v_gene: TRBV4-2; CDR3aa: CASSQQGRMENEKLFF; CDR3nt: TGTGCCAGCAGCCAGCAGGGACGAATGGAAAATGAAAAACTGTTTTTT
j_gene: TRBJ2-7; abundance: -; d_gene: -; v_gene: TRBV7-8; CDR3aa: CASSLAVRYEQYF; CDR3nt: TGTGCCAGCAGCTTAGCCGTAAGGTACGAGCAGTACTTC
j_gene: TRBJ1-6; abundance: few; d_gene: TRBD1; v_gene: TRBV4-3; CDR3aa: CASSQENRGSYNSPLHF; CDR3nt: TGCGCCAGCAGCCAGGAAAACAGGGGCTCCTATAATTCACCCCTCCACTTT
j_gene: TRBJ1-2; abundance: -; d_gene: -; v_gene: TRBV21-1; CDR3aa: CASSKGKKTGSSATLYGYTF; CDR3nt: TGTGCCAGCAGCAAAGGAAAGAAGACAGGGTCCTCCGCTACCCTCTATGGCTACACCTTC
j_gene: TRBJ2-1; abundance: -; d_gene: TRBD2; v_gene: TRBV29-1; CDR3aa: CSVRRGASSYNEQFF; CDR3nt: TGCAGCGTTAGGCGGGGGGCTAGCTCCTACAATGAGCAGTTCTTC
j_gene: TRBJ1-4; abundance: few; d_gene: -; v_gene: TRBV9; CDR3aa: CASSPQGGVTNEKLFF; CDR3nt: TGTGCCAGCAGCCCCCAGGGTGGGGTAACTAATGAAAAACTGTTTTTT
j_gene: TRBJ2-7; abundance: few; d_gene: -; v_gene: TRBV4-3; CDR3aa: CARPQGSPYEQYF; CDR3nt: TGCGCCAGACCCCAGGGATCTCCCTACGAGCAGTACTTC
j_gene: TRBJ2-1; abundance: -; d_gene: TRBD1; v_gene: TRBV9; CDR3aa: CASSATGLDEQFF; CDR3nt: TGTGCCAGCAGCGCGACAGGGTTGGATGAGCAGTTCTTC
j_gene: TRBJ2-1; abundance: few; d_gene: -; v_gene: TRBV12-3/TRBV12-4; CDR3aa: CASSPTISYNEQFF; CDR3nt: TGTGCCAGCAGTCCGACTATCTCCTACAATGAGCAGTTCTTC
j_gene: TRBJ1-4; abundance: few; d_gene: TRBD1; v_gene: TRBV2; CDR3aa: CASSEATGWDEKLFF; CDR3nt: TGTGCCAGCAGTGAAGCGACAGGGTGGGATGAAAAACTGTTTTTT
j_gene: TRBJ1-2; abundance: -; d_gene: -; v_gene: TRBV20-1; CDR3aa: CSAQGTGGAGGYTF; CDR3nt: TGCAGTGCCCAGGGGACTGGGGGCGCCGGGGGCTACACCTTC
j_gene: TRBJ1-2; abundance: few; d_gene: TRBD1; v_gene: TRBV28; CDR3aa: CASSSGGTGIGGYTF; CDR3nt: TGTGCCAGCAGTTCGGGCGGGACAGGGATTGGAGGCTACACCTTC
j_gene: TRBJ2-1; abundance: few; d_gene: -; v_gene: TRBV30; CDR3aa: CAWSKGGGMEQFF; CDR3nt: TGTGCCTGGAGCAAGGGCGGGGGCATGGAGCAGTTCTTC
j_gene: TRBJ2-5; abundance: -; d_gene: TRBD2; v_gene: TRBV10-3; CDR3aa: CAISEPSGETQYF; CDR3nt: TGTGCCATCAGTGAGCCTAGCGGAGAGACCCAGTACTTC
j_gene: TRBJ2-1; abundance: -; d_gene: TRBD2; v_gene: TRBV11-2; CDR3aa: CASSLSSGLYNEQFF; CDR3nt: TGTGCCAGCAGCTTATCTAGCGGGCTCTACAATGAGCAGTTCTTC
j_gene: TRBJ1-1; abundance: -; d_gene: -; v_gene: TRBV5-1; CDR3aa: CASSLDGIENAEAFF; CDR3nt: TGCGCCAGCAGCTTGGATGGGATTGAGAACGCTGAAGCTTTCTTT
j_gene: TRBJ2-1; abundance: -; d_gene: -; v_gene: TRBV4-1; CDR3aa: CASSQDQRGGRVSYNEQFF; CDR3nt: TGCGCCAGCAGCCAAGATCAAAGAGGTGGCAGGGTCTCTTACAATGAGCAGTTCTTC
j_gene: TRBJ1-4; abundance: few; d_gene: -; v_gene: TRBV29-1; CDR3aa: CSVVSGPSNEKLFF; CDR3nt: TGCAGCGTTGTTTCGGGCCCATCGAATGAAAAACTGTTTTTT
j_gene: TRBJ2-7; abundance: few; d_gene: -; v_gene: TRBV27; CDR3aa: CASSLSIDRSEQYF; CDR3nt: TGTGCCAGCAGTTTATCGATTGACAGAAGCGAGCAGTACTTC
j_gene: TRBJ2-1; abundance: -; d_gene: TRBD2; v_gene: TRBV7-9; CDR3aa: CASSLREGGQFF; CDR3nt: TGTGCCAGCAGCTTACGGGAGGGGGGGCAGTTCTTC
j_gene: TRBJ2-1; abundance: -; d_gene: -; v_gene: TRBV4-3; CDR3aa: CASSQDPSPRDNNEQFF; CDR3nt: TGCGCCAGCAGCCAAGACCCCAGTCCTAGGGATAACAATGAGCAGTTCTTC
j_gene: TRBJ2-5; abundance: -; d_gene: -; v_gene: TRBV3-1; CDR3aa: CASSPSVRRETQYF; CDR3nt: TGTGCCAGCAGCCCCTCGGTCCGTAGGGAGACCCAGTACTTC
j_gene: TRBJ2-1; abundance: -; d_gene: -; v_gene: TRBV11-3; CDR3aa: CASTLVRARTRGSYNEQFF; CDR3nt: TGTGCCAGCACCTTAGTCAGGGCACGAACTCGCGGCTCCTACAATGAGCAGTTCTTC
j_gene: TRBJ1-1; abundance: -; d_gene: -; v_gene: TRBV10-3; CDR3aa: CAISDKKWVAFF; CDR3nt: TGTGCCATCAGTGACAAAAAATGGGTAGCTTTCTTT
j_gene: TRBJ2-3; abundance: -; d_gene: TRBD1; v_gene: TRBV29-1; CDR3aa: CSGTGVDTQYF; CDR3nt: TGCAGCGGGACAGGGGTAGATACGCAGTATTTT
j_gene: TRBJ2-3; abundance: few; d_gene: -; v_gene: TRBV7-2; CDR3aa: CASSSRFSTDTQYF; CDR3nt: TGTGCCAGCAGCTCCAGGTTTAGCACAGATACGCAGTATTTT
j_gene: TRBJ1-4; abundance: -; d_gene: -; v_gene: TRBV20-1; CDR3aa: CSASRAGYGEKLFF; CDR3nt: TGCAGTGCTAGCAGGGCCGGGTATGGTGAAAAACTGTTTTTT
j_gene: TRBJ2-5; abundance: once; d_gene: -; v_gene: TRBV5-1; CDR3aa: CASSRRTTETQYF; CDR3nt: TGCGCCAGCAGCCGCCGGACTACGGAGACCCAGTACTTC
j_gene: TRBJ2-3; abundance: once; d_gene: TRBD1; v_gene: TRBV20-1; CDR3aa: CSAYAEKQGVGDTQYF; CDR3nt: TGCAGTGCCTATGCGGAGAAACAGGGGGTCGGCGATACGCAGTATTTT
j_gene: TRBJ2-7; abundance: -; d_gene: TRBD1; v_gene: TRBV7-9; CDR3aa: CASSYRDRDYEQYF; CDR3nt: TGTGCCAGCAGCTACCGGGACAGGGACTACGAGCAGTACTTC
j_gene: TRBJ1-2; abundance: -; d_gene: -; v_gene: TRBV7-9; CDR3aa: CASSLVSNYGYTF; CDR3nt: TGTGCCAGCAGCTTAGTTTCGAACTATGGCTACACCTTC
j_gene: TRBJ2-1; abundance: -; d_gene: TRBD2; v_gene: TRBV7-3; CDR3aa: CASSSRAGGYGSYNEQFF; CDR3nt: TGTGCCAGCAGCAGTAGAGCGGGGGGGTACGGTTCCTACAATGAGCAGTTCTTC
j_gene: TRBJ2-5; abundance: -; d_gene: TRBD1; v_gene: TRBV14; CDR3aa: CASSRTPGQPWGETQYF; CDR3nt: TGTGCCAGCAGCCGGACACCGGGACAGCCGTGGGGAGAGACCCAGTACTTC
j_gene: TRBJ1-2; abundance: -; d_gene: TRBD1; v_gene: TRBV27; CDR3aa: CASSWGTGEGYTF; CDR3nt: TGTGCCAGCAGTTGGGGGACAGGGGAAGGCTACACCTTC
j_gene: TRBJ2-3; abundance: -; d_gene: -; v_gene: TRBV7-9; CDR3aa: CASSLGPSGFTDTQYF; CDR3nt: TGTGCCAGCAGCTTAGGGCCCTCAGGGTTCACAGATACGCAGTATTTT
j_gene: TRBJ1-1; abundance: -; d_gene: -; v_gene: TRBV9; CDR3aa: CASSWTPLNTEAFF; CDR3nt: TGTGCCAGCAGCTGGACACCTCTGAACACTGAAGCTTTCTTT
j_gene: TRBJ2-1; abundance: many; d_gene: -; v_gene: TRBV11-1; CDR3aa: CASSLGRSSYNEQFF; CDR3nt: TGTGCCAGCAGCTTAGGCCGGAGCTCCTACAATGAGCAGTTCTTC
j_gene: TRBJ2-1; abundance: few; d_gene: TRBD2; v_gene: TRBV20-1; CDR3aa: CSARDLAGAGSYNEQFF; CDR3nt: TGCAGTGCTAGAGACCTAGCGGGGGCCGGCTCCTACAATGAGCAGTTCTTC
j_gene: TRBJ2-3; abundance: few; d_gene: TRBD2; v_gene: TRBV9; CDR3aa: CASSVAASGASTDTQYF; CDR3nt: TGTGCCAGCAGCGTAGCCGCTAGCGGGGCTAGCACAGATACGCAGTATTTT
j_gene: TRBJ2-1; abundance: few; d_gene: TRBD2; v_gene: TRBV11-2; CDR3aa: CASSLQGGGANEQFF; CDR3nt: TGTGCCAGCAGCCTTCAGGGCGGGGGGGCAAATGAGCAGTTCTTC
j_gene: TRBJ1-3; abundance: few; d_gene: -; v_gene: TRBV19; CDR3aa: CASAQGGPGNTIYF; CDR3nt: TGTGCCAGTGCGCAGGGTGGCCCTGGAAACACCATATATTTT
j_gene: TRBJ2-1; abundance: few; d_gene: TRBD2; v_gene: TRBV5-1; CDR3aa: CASSLDINGGGLNEQFF; CDR3nt: TGCGCCAGCAGCTTGGATATCAACGGGGGGGGCCTGAATGAGCAGTTCTTC
j_gene: TRBJ1-5; abundance: -; d_gene: -; v_gene: TRBV21-1; CDR3aa: CASSKVRGKVDQPQHF; CDR3nt: TGTGCCAGCAGCAAAGTGAGGGGAAAAGTGGATCAGCCCCAGCATTTT
j_gene: TRBJ2-7; abundance: -; d_gene: -; v_gene: TRBV20-1; CDR3aa: CSARWRLSSYEQYF; CDR3nt: TGCAGTGCTAGGTGGCGGTTGAGCTCCTACGAGCAGTACTTC
j_gene: TRBJ2-5; abundance: -; d_gene: TRBD2; v_gene: TRBV7-2; CDR3aa: CASSSTTSRETQYF; CDR3nt: TGTGCCAGCAGCTCGACGACTAGCCGAGAGACCCAGTACTTC
j_gene: TRBJ2-3; abundance: -; d_gene: -; v_gene: TRBV6-5; CDR3aa: CASTSSTDTQYF; CDR3nt: TGTGCCAGCACGAGCAGCACAGATACGCAGTATTTT